A single sample is the source of the 29 T cell receptor beta chains below, sequenced in a study of blood T cell repertoires in COVID-19. Sequencing used immunoSEQ multiplex PCR; TCRdb keeps in-frame clones, though not all of them. The sample consists of around 280,000 clones, around nine tenths of them appearing once. The sequencing sample was made of peripheral blood. These receptors all stem from a man in his 70s with acute or convalescent COVID-19.

The chain employs TRBV5-1 and TRBJ2-2; D perhaps matches TRBD2 (6 bases). Germline lookup yields CDR1 SGHRS and CDR2 YFSETQ. This CDR3 is built from 16 residues. V was pared by 4 bases and J by 1 base, with 14 bases between. The CDR3 DNA reads TGCGCCAGCAGCCCGACTCAGGGAGGGAACACCGGGGAGCTGTTTTTT. It encodes CASSPTQGGNTGELFF. The whole variable domain, remainder taken from reference TRBV5-1 and TRBJ2-2, is KAGVTQTPRYLIKTRGQQVTLSCSPISGHRSVSWYQQTPGQGLQFLFEYFSETQRNKGNFPGRFSGRQFSNSRSEMNVSTLELGDSALYLCASSPTQGGNTGELFFGEGSRLTVL.

This clone showed up just once. The chain couples TRBV13 to TRBJ1-1; TRBD1 aligns across 7 bases. CDR1 is PRHDT and CDR2 is FYEKMQ in the germline V gene (reference sequence). The CDR3 consists of 17 residues. V gave up 4 bases and J gave up 5 bases; unmatched junction bases: 16. The CDR3 loop reads CASSSSLYNRGRTEAFF. CDR3 in DNA: TGTGCCAGCAGCTCGTCCCTCTATAACAGGGGCAGGACTGAAGCTTTCTTT.

The J gene is TRBJ1-1, the V gene TRBV28, with D maybe TRBD1 (6 bases). The germline CDR1 and CDR2 sequences are MDHEN and SYDVKM. Trimming took off 5 bases at V and 0 bases at J, with 22 bases between the two ends. The CDR3 is made up of 18 amino acids. Here the CDR3 reads CASSVIKWGQVMNTEAFF. The CDR3 coding sequence is TGTGCCAGCAGTGTAATAAAGTGGGGGCAGGTCATGAACACTGAAGCTTTCTTT.

The chain uses TRBV6-2 or TRBV6-3 and TRBJ2-3, with a tentative D call TRBD2 (5 bases). This CDR3 has 16 residues. V shed 0 bases and J shed 0 bases, with 10 bases lying between them. CDR1 is MNHEY, CDR2 SVGEGT, per germline. CDR3 nucleotide sequence: TGTGCCAGCAGTTACTCGAGAGGGCAGAGCACAGATACGCAGTATTTT. This sequence encodes CASSYSRGQSTDTQYF.

This clone was observed a handful of times. Other nucleotide sequences in the sample specify the same CDR3. This chain connects TRBV5-1 to TRBJ1-1; 10 bases align to TRBD1. Losses at the gene ends were 0 bases for V and 4 bases for J; bases not matched to a gene: 3. Germline loops: CDR1 SGHRS, CDR2 YFSETQ. The CDR3 totals 15 residues. The CDR3, as DNA: TGCGCCAGCAGCTTGGCCCGGGACAGGGGCACTGAAGCTTTCTTT. It is translated as CASSLARDRGTEAFF.

The chain uses TRBV5-1 and TRBJ1-1; TRBD1 matches 10 bases. The CDR3 has 14 amino acids. Germline V lookup: CDR1 SGHRS, CDR2 YFSETQ. After removal of 5 bases from V and 8 bases from J, the junction contained 9 bases not matched to a gene. Written as DNA, the CDR3 is TGCGCCAGCAGTGCCGGGACAGGGGCTCGGGAAGCTTTCTTT. It is translated as CASSAGTGAREAFF. The full variable domain, completed using reference TRBV5-1 and TRBJ1-1, is KAGVTQTPRYLIKTRGQQVTLSCSPISGHRSVSWYQQTPGQGLQFLFEYFSETQRNKGNFPGRFSGRQFSNSRSEMNVSTLELGDSALYLCASSAGTGAREAFFGQGTRLTVV.

J is TRBJ2-1 and V is TRBV15; weak D call: TRBD2 (6 bases). Germline CDR1 and CDR2: LNHNV and YYDKDF (reference sequence). The CDR3 is made up of 15 amino acids. Trimming left V 3 bases short and J 0 bases short, with 9 bases between. CDR3 DNA sequence: TGTGCCACCAGCAGCGGGCGGGGCTCCTACAATGAGCAGTTCTTC. Translation gives CATSSGRGSYNEQFF. Filled out from reference TRBV15 and TRBJ2-1, the complete variable domain reads DAMVIQNPRYQVTQFGKPVTLSCSQTLNHNVMYWYQQKSSQAPKLLFHYYDKDFNNEADTPDNFQSRRPNTSFCFLDIRSPGLGDTAMYLCATSSGRGSYNEQFFGPGTRLTVL.

The chain links TRBV19 to TRBJ2-1, with 9 bases lining up with TRBD1. V gave up 6 bases and J gave up 0 bases; unmatched junction bases: 9. Germline CDR1 reads LNHDA; CDR2 reads SQIVND (reference sequence). The CDR3 has 17 residues. In DNA, the CDR3 is TGTGCCAGTAGGGACACAGGGGGCTTGAGCTCCTACAATGAGCAGTTCTTC. Its protein product is CASRDTGGLSSYNEQFF.

The CDR3 sequence is CASSGSRSDEQYF. As DNA, the CDR3 is TGTGCCAGCAGCGGGTCGCGGTCGGACGAGCAGTACTTC. This chain links TRBV11-2 with TRBJ2-7; D gene uncertain. V was cut by 5 bases and J by 5 bases, with 13 bases left in between. Per the germline V gene, CDR1 is SGHAT and CDR2 is FQNNGV. CDR3 length: 13 amino acids.

The chain couples TRBV6-5 to TRBJ2-7; the match to TRBD2 covers 13 bases. This CDR3 is built from 14 residues. Germline CDR1 and CDR2: MNHEY and SVGAGI. V was pared by 6 bases and J by 5 bases, with 4 bases of the junction left unmatched. The DNA for the CDR3 is TGTGCCAGCAGGCGGACTAGCGGGGGCAACGAGCAGTACTTC. Translation: CASRRTSGGNEQYF.

This rearrangement joins TRBV9 to TRBJ2-3; TRBD2 aligns across 7 bases. CDR3 length: 16 amino acids. The V gene end was trimmed by 3 bases and the J gene end by 3 bases; junction bases not matched to a gene: 10. Per the germline V gene, CDR1 is SGDLS and CDR2 is YYNGEE. CDR3 coding DNA: TGTGCCAGCAGCGAGACGGACGGGAGGTTGACAGATACGCAGTATTTT. Its protein is CASSETDGRLTDTQYF.

The chain employs TRBV9 and TRBJ2-7; possible D gene TRBD1, 5 bases. Per the germline V gene, CDR1 is SGDLS and CDR2 is YYNGEE. V was shortened by 0 bases and J by 7 bases, with 20 bases between the two germline ends. The CDR3 is made up of 16 amino acids. CDR3 sequence reads: CASSVAAQGSTEEQYF. The CDR3 DNA reads as TGTGCCAGCAGCGTAGCTGCCCAGGGTAGTACGGAGGAGCAGTACTTC.

This clone occurred once. The chain links TRBV6-1 to TRBJ1-1, with 7 bases aligning to TRBD1. Germline CDR1 is MNHNS and CDR2 is SASEGT. Trimming at V came to 2 bases and at J to 4 bases, leaving 4 bases not matched to a gene. CDR3 length: 14 amino acids. CDR3 loop: CASSESTGFTEAFF. The DNA of the CDR3 is TGTGCCAGCAGTGAATCGACAGGGTTCACTGAAGCTTTCTTT.

The chain couples TRBV9 to TRBJ1-1; TRBD1 aligns across 8 bases. V shed 3 bases, J shed 5 bases, and the junction held 3 bases outside the gene matches. The germline CDR1 and CDR2 sequences are SGDLS and YYNGEE. CDR3 length: 13 residues. CDR3 coding DNA: TGTGCCAGCAGCGCCGACAGGGGTACTGAAGCTTTCTTT. This gives the protein CASSADRGTEAFF.

This chain uses TRBV7-2 with TRBJ2-5; TRBD1 matches 7 bases. The CDR3 spans 15 residues. Germline CDR1 SGHTA, CDR2 FQGNSA. The junction had 3 bases not matched to a gene; V was cut back by 1 base and J by 1 base. This CDR3 reads CASSLGGGPQETQYF. The CDR3 nucleotides read TGTGCCAGCAGCTTAGGAGGGGGCCCCCAAGAGACCCAGTACTTC.

The rearrangement joins TRBV4-2 to TRBJ2-7; a weak D match, TRBD2 (5 bases). V was cut by 2 bases and J by 3 bases, with 8 bases left in between. The CDR3 consists of 13 residues. From germline, CDR1 is LGHNA and CDR2 YNFKEQ. The CDR3 nucleotides read TGTGCCAGCAGCCAATATGGAGGCTACGAGCAGTACTTC. This translates into CASSQYGGYEQYF.

The chain uses TRBV5-1 and TRBJ2-3; no definite D call. Germline values: CDR1 SGHRS, CDR2 YFSETQ. V dropped 5 bases and J dropped 2 bases, with 9 bases sitting between them. This CDR3 region has 13 residues. For the CDR3, the DNA is TGCGCCAGCAGTTTCGACTCCACAGATACGCAGTATTTT. Protein product: CASSFDSTDTQYF.

The chain links TRBV10-3 to TRBJ2-3; 7 bases map to TRBD1. V was clipped by 3 bases and J by 3 bases; unmatched bases: 3. This CDR3 is built from 14 residues. Germline V gives CDR1 ENHRY, CDR2 SYGVKD. The CDR3 coding sequence is TGTGCCATCAGTGATGGACAGGCTACAGATACGCAGTATTTT. Translated, it gives CAISDGQATDTQYF.

This chain joins TRBV4-1 and TRBJ1-2; possibly TRBD1 for D (6 bases). The CDR3 runs to 15 residues. Trimming took 0 bases from V and 4 from J, leaving 12 bases between them. Germline V gives CDR1 MGHRA, CDR2 YSYEKL. The DNA for the CDR3 is TGCGCCAGCAGCCAAGAGCCTGCGACAGGCTATGGCTACACCTTC. Residues: CASSQEPATGYGYTF.

V and J are TRBV5-1 and TRBJ1-2; D uncertain. Trimming stripped 0 bases from V and 10 bases from J, with 16 bases between. The CDR3 has 14 amino acids. Per germline, CDR1 SGHRS and CDR2 YFSETQ. The CDR3 bases are TGCGCCAGCAGCTTGGTTGCAGGTCGGAATGACTACACCTTC. This sequence encodes CASSLVAGRNDYTF.

DNA for the CDR3: TGTGCCATCAGTGAGTCCAACGGAGATGGTGAGCAGTTCTTC. This sequence encodes CAISESNGDGEQFF. This chain links TRBV10-3 with TRBJ2-1; no clear D gene. This CDR3 is built from 14 residues. V was clipped by 0 bases and J by 9 bases, with 12 bases between them. Germline V gives CDR1 ENHRY, CDR2 SYGVKD.

The chain couples TRBV2 to TRBJ2-1, with D possibly being TRBD1 (5 bases). The CDR3 is 14 residues long. Germline CDR1 SNHLY, CDR2 FYNNEI. V lost 3 bases, J lost 3 bases, and 9 bases lay in between. This CDR3 is CASSDRGYYNEQFF. The CDR3 nucleotides read TGTGCCAGCAGTGATAGGGGTTACTACAATGAGCAGTTCTTC.

This chain uses TRBV11-3 with TRBJ2-2; 7 bases map to TRBD2. The CDR3 has 13 amino acids. CDR1 SGHNT and CDR2 YENEEA come from the germline V gene. V shed 5 bases and J 7 bases; nucleotides not matched to a gene: 4. The CDR3 bases are TGTGCCAGCAGCCCCCGCGGGGGCGGGGAGCTGTTTTTT. It yields the protein CASSPRGGGELFF.

This rearrangement joins TRBV13 to TRBJ1-5; D gene uncertain. Trimming shortened V by 0 bases and J by 10 bases, and 16 bases separated the two germline ends. Germline CDR1 reads PRHDT; CDR2 reads FYEKMQ (reference sequence). This CDR3 is 15 amino acids long. The CDR3 spells CASSLGQNPERPQHF. The DNA of the CDR3 is TGTGCCAGCAGCTTAGGACAGAACCCCGAGAGACCCCAGCATTTT. Supplemented by reference TRBV13 and TRBJ1-5, the full variable domain reads AAGVIQSPRHLIKEKRETATLKCYPIPRHDTVYWYQQGPGQDPQFLISFYEKMQSDKGSIPDRFSAQQFSDYHSELNMSSLELGDSALYFCASSLGQNPERPQHFGDGTRLSIL.

This chain connects TRBV29-1 to TRBJ1-1; D perhaps matches TRBD1 (6 bases). V lost 6 bases, J lost 4 bases, and 12 bases lay in between. The germline V gene has CDR1 SQVTM and CDR2 ANQGSEA. This CDR3 is 12 amino acids long. In nucleotides, the CDR3 is TGCAGCGTAACAGGGACGGGCACTGAAGCTTTCTTT. This encodes CSVTGTGTEAFF.

V usage is TRBV19 and J usage is TRBJ2-1; unclear D gene. Germline values: CDR1 LNHDA, CDR2 SQIVND (reference sequence). This CDR3 region has 15 residues. V was trimmed by 0 bases and J by 3 bases, leaving 9 bases between them. The CDR3 loop reads CASSIEARYYNEQFF. CDR3 nucleotides: TGTGCCAGTAGTATAGAGGCTAGGTACTACAATGAGCAGTTCTTC.

The genes are TRBV7-9 and TRBJ2-1; 16 nucleotides agree with TRBD2. CDR3 size: 15 residues. The J segment lost 15 bases and the V segment lost 5 bases, leaving 10 bases of the junction unmatched. The germline V gene has CDR1 SEHNR and CDR2 FQNEAQ (reference sequence). CDR3: CASSKGLAGGHESFF. In DNA, the CDR3 is TGTGCCAGCAGCAAGGGACTAGCGGGGGGGCATGAGTCGTTCTTC.

The J gene is TRBJ2-4, the V gene TRBV15; the match to TRBD1 covers 8 bases. In germline, CDR1 is LNHNV, CDR2 YYDKDF (reference sequence). The CDR3 totals 19 residues. V gave up 0 bases and J gave up 0 bases; unmatched junction bases: 10. CDR3 sequence: CATSRDPLDRGLAKNIQYF. The DNA of the CDR3 is TGTGCCACCAGCAGAGATCCCCTCGACAGGGGACTAGCCAAAAACATTCAGTACTTC.

This sequence joins TRBV6-2 or TRBV6-3 and TRBJ1-1; 7 bases line up with TRBD1. The CDR3 length is 13 residues. Germline V lookup: CDR1 MNHEY, CDR2 SVGEGT. V was pared by 2 bases and J by 3 bases, with 0 bases of the junction left unmatched. This chain's CDR3 is CASSYTGDTEAFF. CDR3 DNA: TGTGCCAGCAGTTACACAGGGGACACTGAAGCTTTCTTT.